This passage covers 14 T cell receptor beta chains from one sample sequenced in a study of human T cells and chemical hapten exposure. Unfractionated whole blood yielded the extracted total RNA. TCRdb re-called the 5' RACE reads through MiXCR, storing one row per CDR3 protein. The sample carries 70,000 to 85,000 distinct CDR3 sequences, around a sixth recorded once. The receptors originated from a female donor in good health.

The chain is built from TRBV5-6 and TRBJ1-5, with D possibly being TRBD1 (6 bases). Germline V gene lookup returns CDR1 SGHDT and CDR2 YYEEEE. V was shortened by 2 bases and J by 7 bases, with 13 bases between the two germline ends. The CDR3 has 14 amino acids. The CDR3 nucleotides are TGTGCCAGCAGCTTCAGGGGTTCGGGACAGCCCCAGCATTTT. Translating gives CASSFRGSGQPQHF.

This chain connects TRBV12-3 or TRBV12-4 to TRBJ1-2; D remains unclear. Deletions cut 8 bases from V and 3 bases from J, with 10 bases between. The CDR3 is 12 amino acids. This CDR3 reads CASAGEYYGYTF. Written as DNA, the CDR3 is TGTGCCAGCGCTGGGGAGTACTATGGCTACACCTTC.

This chain uses TRBV6-1 with TRBJ2-7; D is possibly TRBD2 (6 bases). The germline V gene has CDR1 MNHNS and CDR2 SASEGT. V dropped 3 bases and J dropped 2 bases, with 14 bases sitting between them. The CDR3 is 15 amino acids. As DNA, the CDR3 is TGTGCCAGCAGTGATCTTGAACTAGCCACCTACGAGCAGTACTTC. Translating gives CASSDLELATYEQYF.

The rearrangement links TRBV5-1 to TRBJ2-5; D is perhaps TRBD1 (5 bases). Trimming took 7 bases from V and 2 from J, leaving 12 bases between them. Germline values: CDR1 SGHRS, CDR2 YFSETQ. CDR3 size: 13 residues. CDR3 residues: CASFGQGQETQYF. The CDR3 DNA reads TGCGCCAGCTTTGGGCAGGGACAAGAGACCCAGTACTTC.

This clonotype was seen a handful of times. The chain employs TRBV27 and TRBJ1-1, with D unclear. The V end lost 0 bases, the J end lost 5 bases, and 10 bases lay between the germline ends. The CDR3 length is 14 residues. Germline V lookup: CDR1 MNHEY, CDR2 SMNVEV (reference sequence). The CDR3 DNA reads TGTGCCAGCAGTTTATCGCCGCTGGGGACTGAAGCTTTCTTT. It encodes CASSLSPLGTEAFF.

This clonotype was observed a few times. This chain joins TRBV12-3 or TRBV12-4 and TRBJ1-5, with 8 positions matching TRBD1. This CDR3 has 15 amino acids. V shed 6 bases and J 1 base; nucleotides not matched to a gene: 5. In DNA form, the CDR3 reads TGTGCCAGCAGCGCACAGGGGGTGAGCAATCAGCCCCAGCATTTT. Its protein is CASSAQGVSNQPQHF.

This clonotype was counted a few times. V usage is TRBV10-3 and J usage is TRBJ2-1; D unclear. Per germline, CDR1 ENHRY and CDR2 SYGVKD. Trimming stripped 3 bases from V and 6 bases from J, with 6 bases between. The CDR3 consists of 12 residues. The CDR3 nucleotides are TGTGCCATCAGTGACCTGGGCAATGAGCAGTTCTTC. The encoded protein is CAISDLGNEQFF.

This rearrangement joins TRBV6-5 to TRBJ1-2, with a tentative D call TRBD1 (6 bases). The CDR3 is 15 amino acids. The ends were cut back, 6 bases at V and 4 bases at J, with 18 bases in the middle. Germline V lookup: CDR1 MNHEY, CDR2 SVGAGI. Written as DNA, the CDR3 is TGTGCCAGCAGCCTTACTAACAGGGTCGGCTATGGCTACACCTTC. Encoded protein: CASSLTNRVGYGYTF.

This clonotype was recorded a few times. The J gene is TRBJ1-6, the V gene TRBV4-2; D is ambiguous. V lost 1 base and J lost 9, with 13 bases in between. The CDR3 has 15 residues. Germline CDR1 and CDR2: LGHNA and YNFKEQ. Here the CDR3 DNA reads TGTGCCAGCAGCCAAGCAATAGATGCAGTTTCACCCCTCCACTTT. Protein: CASSQAIDAVSPLHF.

CDR3 coding DNA: TGTGCCAGCAGCTTTCGACAGGGGAACACTGAAGCTTTCTTT. This translates into CASSFRQGNTEAFF. The chain employs TRBV5-6 and TRBJ1-1; TRBD1 matches at 7 bases. CDR1 and CDR2 from the germline V gene are SGHDT and YYEEEE. J was trimmed by 1 base and V by 2 bases; bases with no gene match: 2. This CDR3 is 14 amino acids long.

The chain employs TRBV19 and TRBJ2-6; D might be TRBD1 (6 bases). Germline loops: CDR1 LNHDA, CDR2 SQIVND (reference sequence). The CDR3 totals 15 residues. Trimming stripped 5 bases from V and 4 bases from J, with 12 bases between. CDR3 residues: CASSPQGLGANVLTF. CDR3 in DNA: TGTGCCAGTAGTCCACAGGGCTTAGGGGCCAACGTCCTGACTTTC.

V gene TRBV28 combines with J gene TRBJ2-3, with D possibly being TRBD1 (5 bases). The V gene's germline CDR1 is MDHEN and CDR2 SYDVKM. The CDR3 spans 14 residues. The ends were cut back, 7 bases at V and 3 bases at J, with 14 bases in the middle. The CDR3 sequence is CASTQGYRTDTQYF. In nucleotides, the CDR3 is TGTGCCAGCACGCAGGGATATAGGACAGATACGCAGTATTTT. The variable domain in full, with the rest retrieved from reference TRBV28 and TRBJ2-3, is DVKVTQSSRYLVKRTGEKVFLECVQDMDHENMFWYRQDPGLGLRLIYFSYDVKMKEKGDIPEGYSVSREKKERFSLILESASTNQTSMYLCASTQGYRTDTQYFGPGTRLTVL.

This clonotype came up many times. J is TRBJ2-3 and V is TRBV20-1; D could derive from TRBD1 or TRBD2 (5 bases each). This CDR3 has 11 residues. Looked up from germline, CDR1 is DFQATT and CDR2 is SNEGSKA (reference sequence). The DNA for the CDR3 is TGCAGATTGGGGGTCGGTGATACGCAGTATTTT. The encoded protein is CRLGVGDTQYF.

This sequence joins TRBV5-5 and TRBJ1-4; TRBD1 agrees at 7 bases. V lost 2 bases, J lost 3 bases, and 1 base stayed unmatched. CDR3 length: 14 amino acids. Germline CDR1 is SGHKS and CDR2 is YYEKEE (reference sequence). CDR3 in DNA: TGTGCCAGCAGCTTTGGGACAGCTAATGAAAAACTGTTTTTT. Protein: CASSFGTANEKLFF.